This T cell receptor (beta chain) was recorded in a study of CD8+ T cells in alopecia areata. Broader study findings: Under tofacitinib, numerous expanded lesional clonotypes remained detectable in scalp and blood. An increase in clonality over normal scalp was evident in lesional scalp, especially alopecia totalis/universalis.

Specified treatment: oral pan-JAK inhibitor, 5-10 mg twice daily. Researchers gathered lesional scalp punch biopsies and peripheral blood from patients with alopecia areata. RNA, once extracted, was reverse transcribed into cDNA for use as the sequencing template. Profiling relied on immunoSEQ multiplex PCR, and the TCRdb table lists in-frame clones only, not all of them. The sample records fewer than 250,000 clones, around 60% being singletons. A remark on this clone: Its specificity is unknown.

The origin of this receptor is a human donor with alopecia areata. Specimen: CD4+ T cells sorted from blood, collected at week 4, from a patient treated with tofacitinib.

The CDR3 DNA reads as TGTGCCAGCAGCCCAACTCAGGACAGGAACAATCAGCCCCAGCATTTT. Protein product: CASSPTQDRNNQPQHF. The V call is TRBV4-2, the J call TRBJ1-5; 7 nucleotides line up with TRBD1. Trimming removed 4 bases from V and 3 bases from J; junction bases left unmatched: 9. The CDR3 loop spans 16 amino acids. The germline V gene has CDR1 LGHNA and CDR2 YNFKEQ.